The 2 T cell receptor beta chains presented below share a single source sample, sequenced in a study of blood T cells in healthy people across ages. Through a sample-barcoded 5' primer and a J-beta primer mix, a second PCR was run for about 6 to 11 cycles. TCRdb redid the calling of the 5' RACE reads with MiXCR, one entry per CDR3 protein. The table records 1.5 million to 2 million distinct CDR3 sequences, roughly 28% of them present only once. The specimen sequenced was blood. These receptors all come from a woman under 40 in good health.

This clonotype has just a few counts. V gene TRBV18 combines with J gene TRBJ1-5, with unresolved D. The germline V and J ends were trimmed by 5 bases and 3 bases, with 11 bases remaining between them. The CDR3 is 14 amino acids. CDR1 is KGHSH and CDR2 is LQKENI in the germline V gene. The CDR3 DNA sequence: TGTGCCAGCTCAGAGATGGGTTCCAATCAGCCCCAGCATTTT. Encoded protein: CASSEMGSNQPQHF.

This clonotype has a handful of counts. The rearrangement joins TRBV20-1 to TRBJ2-1; 13 bases are a match to TRBD2. The CDR3 totals 12 residues. The V gene's germline CDR1 is DFQATT and CDR2 SNEGSKA (reference sequence). The V and J ends lost 6 bases and 10 bases, in that order; junction bases with no gene match: 3. The CDR3 DNA reads as TGCAGTGCGATGGGACTAGCGGGAGAGCAGTTCTTC. It translates to CSAMGLAGEQFF.